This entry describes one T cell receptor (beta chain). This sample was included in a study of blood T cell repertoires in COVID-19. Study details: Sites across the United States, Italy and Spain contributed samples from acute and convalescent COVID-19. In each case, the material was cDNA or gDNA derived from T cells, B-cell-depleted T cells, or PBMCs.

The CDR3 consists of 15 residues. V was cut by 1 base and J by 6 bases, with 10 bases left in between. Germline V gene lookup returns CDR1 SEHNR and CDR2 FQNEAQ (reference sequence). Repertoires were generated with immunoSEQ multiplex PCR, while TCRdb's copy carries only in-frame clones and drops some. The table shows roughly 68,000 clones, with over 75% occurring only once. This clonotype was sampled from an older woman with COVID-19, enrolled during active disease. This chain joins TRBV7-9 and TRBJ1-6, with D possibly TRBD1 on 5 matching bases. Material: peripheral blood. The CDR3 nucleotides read TGTGCCAGCAGCTTAGTACAAGGGGTTAATTCACCCCTCCACTTT. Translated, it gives CASSLVQGVNSPLHF. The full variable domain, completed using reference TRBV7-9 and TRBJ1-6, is DTGVSQNPRHKITKRGQNVTFRCDPISEHNRLYWYRQTLGQGPEFLTYFQNEAQLEKSRLLSDRFSAERPKGSFSTLEIQRTEQGDSAMYLCASSLVQGVNSPLHFGNGTRLTVT.